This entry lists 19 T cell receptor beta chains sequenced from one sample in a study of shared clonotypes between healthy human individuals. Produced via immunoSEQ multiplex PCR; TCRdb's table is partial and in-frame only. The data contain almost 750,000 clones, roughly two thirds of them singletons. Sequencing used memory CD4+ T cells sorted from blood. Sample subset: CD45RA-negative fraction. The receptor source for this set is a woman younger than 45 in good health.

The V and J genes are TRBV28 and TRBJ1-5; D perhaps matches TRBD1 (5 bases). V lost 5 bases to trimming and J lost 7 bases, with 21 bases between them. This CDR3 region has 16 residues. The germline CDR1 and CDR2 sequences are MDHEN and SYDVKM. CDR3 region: CASSPRSGVRDQPQHF. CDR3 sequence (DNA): TGTGCCAGCAGTCCACGGTCGGGGGTCAGAGACCAGCCCCAGCATTTT.

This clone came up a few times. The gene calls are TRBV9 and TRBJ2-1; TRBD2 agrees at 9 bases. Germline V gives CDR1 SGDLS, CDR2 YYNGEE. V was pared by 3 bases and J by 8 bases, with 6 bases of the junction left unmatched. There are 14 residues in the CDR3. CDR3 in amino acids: CASSDLAGKDEQFF. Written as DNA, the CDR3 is TGTGCCAGCAGCGACCTAGCGGGAAAGGATGAGCAGTTCTTC. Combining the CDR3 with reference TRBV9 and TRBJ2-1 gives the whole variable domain DSGVTQTPKHLITATGQRVTLRCSPRSGDLSVYWYQQSLDQGLQFLIQYYNGEERAKGNILERFSAQQFPDLHSELNLSSLELGDSALYFCASSDLAGKDEQFFGPGTRLTVL.

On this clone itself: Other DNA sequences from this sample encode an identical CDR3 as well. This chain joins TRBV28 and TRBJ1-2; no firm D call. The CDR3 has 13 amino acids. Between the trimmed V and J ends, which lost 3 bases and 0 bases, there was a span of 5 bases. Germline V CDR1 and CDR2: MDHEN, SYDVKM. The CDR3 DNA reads TGTGCCAGCAGTTTTGGCGCTAACTATGGCTACACCTTC. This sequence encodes CASSFGANYGYTF.

CDR3 loop: CASRADWPHRTGELFF. The CDR3 DNA reads as TGTGCCAGCAGAGCCGACTGGCCACATCGGACCGGGGAGCTGTTTTTT. J is TRBJ2-2 and V is TRBV7-2, with D uncertain. The CDR3 has 16 residues. Germline assignment: CDR1 SGHTA and CDR2 FQGNSA. The V end lost 6 bases, the J end lost 5 bases, and 19 bases lay between the germline ends.

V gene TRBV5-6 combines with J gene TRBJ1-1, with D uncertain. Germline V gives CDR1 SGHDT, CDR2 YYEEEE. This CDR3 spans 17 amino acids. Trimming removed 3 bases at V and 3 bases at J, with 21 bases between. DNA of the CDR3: TGTGCCAGCAGCTCGCGACATAGGCCGGGTGGGGACACTGAAGCTTTCTTT. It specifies CASSSRHRPGGDTEAFF.

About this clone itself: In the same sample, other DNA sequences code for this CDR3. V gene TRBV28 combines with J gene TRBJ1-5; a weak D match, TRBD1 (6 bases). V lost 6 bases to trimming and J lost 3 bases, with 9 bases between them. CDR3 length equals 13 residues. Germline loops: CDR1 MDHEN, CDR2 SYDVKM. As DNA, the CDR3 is TGTGCCAGCAGGGACAGCCACAATCAGCCCCAGCATTTT. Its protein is CASRDSHNQPQHF.

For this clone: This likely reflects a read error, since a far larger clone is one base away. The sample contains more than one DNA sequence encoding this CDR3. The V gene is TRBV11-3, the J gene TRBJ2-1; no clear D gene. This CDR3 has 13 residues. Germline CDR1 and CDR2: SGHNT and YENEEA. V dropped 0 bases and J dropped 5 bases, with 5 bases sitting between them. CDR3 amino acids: CASSLDSNNEQFF. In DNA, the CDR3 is TGTGCCAGCAGCTTAGATTCGAACAATGAGCAGTTCTTC.

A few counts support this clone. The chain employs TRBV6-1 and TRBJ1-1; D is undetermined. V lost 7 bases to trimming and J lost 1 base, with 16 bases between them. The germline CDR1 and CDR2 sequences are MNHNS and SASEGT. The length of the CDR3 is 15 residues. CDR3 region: CASIPPIGRNTEAFF. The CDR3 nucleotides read TGTGCCAGCATTCCACCCATCGGTAGGAACACTGAAGCTTTCTTT.

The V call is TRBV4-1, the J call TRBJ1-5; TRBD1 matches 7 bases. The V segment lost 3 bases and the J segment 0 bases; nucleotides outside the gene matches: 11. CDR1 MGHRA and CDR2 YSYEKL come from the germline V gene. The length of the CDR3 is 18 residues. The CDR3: CASSHPGQALNSNQPQHF. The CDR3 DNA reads TGCGCCAGCAGCCATCCCGGACAGGCCCTGAATAGCAATCAGCCCCAGCATTTT.

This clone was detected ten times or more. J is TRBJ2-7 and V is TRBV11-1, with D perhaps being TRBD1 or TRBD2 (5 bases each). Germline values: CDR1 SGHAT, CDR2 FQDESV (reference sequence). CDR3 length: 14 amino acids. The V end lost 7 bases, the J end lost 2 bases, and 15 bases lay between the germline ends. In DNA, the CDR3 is TGTGCCAGCAAAACCCGCCAGGGACCCTACGAGCAGTACTTC. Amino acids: CASKTRQGPYEQYF. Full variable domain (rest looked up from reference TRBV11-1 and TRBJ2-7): EAEVAQSPRYKITEKSQAVAFWCDPISGHATLYWYRQILGQGPELLVQFQDESVVDDSQLPKDRFSAERLKGVDSTLKIQPAELGDSAMYLCASKTRQGPYEQYFGPGTRLTVT.

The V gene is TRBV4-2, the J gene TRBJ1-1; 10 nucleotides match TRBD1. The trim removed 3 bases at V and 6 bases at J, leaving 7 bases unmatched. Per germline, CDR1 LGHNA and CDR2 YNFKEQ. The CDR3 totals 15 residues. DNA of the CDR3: TGTGCCAGCAGCCACCGGGACAGGGGCGATTCTGAAGCTTTCTTT. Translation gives CASSHRDRGDSEAFF.

CDR3: CASSWGQGAGETQYF. CDR3 nucleotide sequence: TGTGCCAGCAGTTGGGGACAGGGGGCAGGAGAGACCCAGTACTTC. The rearrangement links TRBV28 to TRBJ2-5; 12 bases are shared with TRBD1. Germline-derived CDR1 and CDR2 are MDHEN and SYDVKM. V gave up 4 bases and J gave up 4 bases; unmatched junction bases: 4. The CDR3 contains 15 residues.

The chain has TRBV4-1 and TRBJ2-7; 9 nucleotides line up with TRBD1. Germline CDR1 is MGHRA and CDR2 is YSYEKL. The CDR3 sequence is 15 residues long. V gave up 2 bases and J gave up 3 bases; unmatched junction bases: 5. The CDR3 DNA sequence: TGCGCCAGCAGCCAACAAGGGACAGGGAACTACGAGCAGTACTTC. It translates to CASSQQGTGNYEQYF.

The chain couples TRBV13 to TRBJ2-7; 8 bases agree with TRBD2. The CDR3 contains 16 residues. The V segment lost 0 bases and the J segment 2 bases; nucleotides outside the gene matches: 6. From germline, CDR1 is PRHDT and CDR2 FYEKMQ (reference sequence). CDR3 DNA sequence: TGTGCCAGCAGCTTAGGCCCTAACGGGAGGGCCTACGAGCAGTACTTC. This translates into CASSLGPNGRAYEQYF.

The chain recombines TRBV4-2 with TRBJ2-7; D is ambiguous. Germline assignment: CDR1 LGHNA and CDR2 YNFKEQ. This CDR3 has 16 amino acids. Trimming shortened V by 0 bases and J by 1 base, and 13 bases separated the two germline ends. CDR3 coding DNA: TGTGCCAGCAGCCAAGATCTTGGCGGTGGATCCTACGAGCAGTACTTC. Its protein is CASSQDLGGGSYEQYF.

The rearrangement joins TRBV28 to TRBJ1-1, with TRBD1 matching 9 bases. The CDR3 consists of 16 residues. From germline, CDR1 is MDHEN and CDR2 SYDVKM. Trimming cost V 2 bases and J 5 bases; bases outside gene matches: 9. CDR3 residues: CASSLTTGQGATEAFF. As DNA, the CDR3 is TGTGCCAGCAGTTTAACCACGGGACAGGGAGCTACTGAAGCTTTCTTT.

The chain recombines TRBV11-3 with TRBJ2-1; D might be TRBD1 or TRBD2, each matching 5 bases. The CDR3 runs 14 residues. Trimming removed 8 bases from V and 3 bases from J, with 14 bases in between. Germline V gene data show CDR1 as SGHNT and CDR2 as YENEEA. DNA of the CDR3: TGTGCCAGCTCCCGGGACCGTAACTACAATGAGCAGTTCTTC. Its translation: CASSRDRNYNEQFF.

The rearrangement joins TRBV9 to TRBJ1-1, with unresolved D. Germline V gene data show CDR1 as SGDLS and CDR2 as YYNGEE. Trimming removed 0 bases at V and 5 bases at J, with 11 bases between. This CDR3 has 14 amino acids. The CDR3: CASSVVGKETEAFF. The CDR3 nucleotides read TGTGCCAGCAGCGTAGTTGGGAAAGAGACTGAAGCTTTCTTT.

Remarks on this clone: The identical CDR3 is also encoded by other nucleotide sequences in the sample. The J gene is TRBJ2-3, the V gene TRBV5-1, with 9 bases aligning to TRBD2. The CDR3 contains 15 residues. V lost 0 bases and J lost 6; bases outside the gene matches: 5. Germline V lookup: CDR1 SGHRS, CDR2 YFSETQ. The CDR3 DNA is TGCGCCAGCAGCTTGGAATGGCGGGAGGGTGATACGCAGTATTTT. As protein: CASSLEWREGDTQYF.